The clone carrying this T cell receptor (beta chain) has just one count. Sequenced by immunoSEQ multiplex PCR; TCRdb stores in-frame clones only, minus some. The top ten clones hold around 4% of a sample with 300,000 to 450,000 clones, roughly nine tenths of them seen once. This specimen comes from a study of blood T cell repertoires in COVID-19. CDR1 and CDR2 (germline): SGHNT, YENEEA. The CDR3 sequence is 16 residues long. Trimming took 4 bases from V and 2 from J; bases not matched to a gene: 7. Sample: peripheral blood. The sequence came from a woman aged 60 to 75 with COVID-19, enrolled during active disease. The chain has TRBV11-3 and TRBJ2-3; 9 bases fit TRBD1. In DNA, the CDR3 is TGTGCCAGCAGCTCCTACGGGACAGGGTCCACAGATACGCAGTATTTT. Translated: CASSSYGTGSTDTQYF.